This T cell receptor (beta chain) is from a study of OX40 agonist ivuxolimab in advanced cancers. Overall study: Patients undergoing dose escalation presented with hepatocellular carcinoma, melanoma, renal cell or head and neck cancer.

Deletions cut 10 bases from V and 0 bases from J, with 9 bases between. The CDR3 is 12 residues long. Germline-derived CDR1 and CDR2 are LNHDA and SQIVND (reference sequence). Libraries were prepared by immunoSEQ multiplex PCR; TCRdb keeps only in-frame clonotypes and omits some of them. Seen here are around 69,000 clones, 88% observed once, and the top ten hold 2.5% to 3%. A word on this clone: No antigen is known for it.

Study-level results: Antigen specificity of clonally expanded peripheral T cells was not established. Both CD4+ and CD8+ T cell populations in blood had undergone clonal expansion by week 6 at 0.1 to 3.0 mg/kg.

The rearrangement uses TRBV19 and TRBJ1-1, with D unclear. This specimen consisted of CD4+ or CD8+ T cells sorted from blood, obtained in a trial of the OX40 agonist ivuxolimab. The sequence derives from an adult with an advanced solid tumor such as melanoma, head and neck, liver or kidney cancer. CDR3 bases: TGTGCCACAACAAAATTGAACACTGAAGCTTTCTTT. Amino acids: CATTKLNTEAFF.